This T cell receptor beta chain is from a study of blood T cell repertoires in COVID-19. V shed 5 bases, J shed 0 bases, and the junction held 5 bases outside the gene matches. The germline CDR1 and CDR2 sequences are SGHTA and FQGNSA. CDR3 length equals 15 residues. Sequencing used immunoSEQ multiplex PCR; TCRdb keeps in-frame clones, though not all of them. The table has 120,000 to 150,000 clones, roughly 89% seen once. The sequencing input was peripheral blood. The chain combines TRBV7-2 with TRBJ2-3; the match to TRBD2 covers 7 bases. The TCR comes from a human donor in a cohort sampled during active COVID-19. CDR3 DNA sequence: TGTGCCAGCAGCGCGCGGGGGATGAGCACAGATACGCAGTATTTT. Protein sequence: CASSARGMSTDTQYF.